These 17 T cell receptor beta chains were all obtained from the same sample, sequenced in a study of response to subunit inactivated influenza vaccine. TCRdb re-derived calls from the RT-PCR reads in MiXCR, one entry per CDR3 protein. The repertoire includes more than 550,000 distinct CDR3 sequences, 10% to 12% of them detected once, and approximately 11% sits in the top ten. These same records also appear under a second study, on T cells expressing NK-cell markers. According to that study: The cDNA for TCR beta came from 5'RACE template switching with UMIs.

The specimen was PBMCs from blood, collected on the day of vaccination. These TCRs come from a man aged 45 to 65 who received an inactivated influenza vaccine.

The V and J genes are TRBV12-3 or TRBV12-4 and TRBJ2-1, with unresolved D. V gave up 6 bases and J gave up 6 bases, with 15 bases separating them. The CDR3 covers 14 residues. Here the CDR3 DNA reads TGTGCCAGCAGCCCTTCCGGCCCGACCAATGAGCAGTTCTTC. As protein: CASSPSGPTNEQFF.

This clonotype was counted only a few times. V and J are TRBV12-3 or TRBV12-4 and TRBJ1-1, with D uncertain. The CDR3 spans 14 residues. V was clipped by 2 bases and J by 4 bases, with 11 bases between them. This CDR3 is CASSLFPQSTEAFF. CDR3 nucleotides: TGTGCCAGCAGTTTATTTCCCCAGTCCACTGAAGCTTTCTTT.

V is TRBV20-1 and J is TRBJ1-1; 7 positions match TRBD1. The V gene end was trimmed by 2 bases and the J gene end by 6 bases; junction bases not matched to a gene: 9. The CDR3 has 14 amino acids. The germline V gene has CDR1 DFQATT and CDR2 SNEGSKA (reference sequence). The CDR3 DNA sequence: TGCAGTGCTAGACCGAGACAGGGATGGGCTGAAGCTTTCTTT. This codes for CSARPRQGWAEAFF.

Only a few counts were recorded for this clonotype. The chain recombines TRBV4-1 with TRBJ1-3; D is unclear. Germline lookup yields CDR1 MGHRA and CDR2 YSYEKL. Trimming took off 3 bases at V and 2 bases at J, with 8 bases between the two ends. The CDR3 sequence is 14 residues long. The CDR3 nucleotides read TGCGCCAGCAGCCAGCTGGTCGCTGGAAACACCATATATTTT. Its protein is CASSQLVAGNTIYF.

CDR3 sequence: CASSGRQGAGGTQYF. The CDR3 DNA reads as TGTGCCAGCAGCGGCCGACAGGGGGCTGGGGGGACCCAGTACTTC. The J gene is TRBJ2-5, the V gene TRBV5-4; 10 nucleotides line up with TRBD1. V was pared by 4 bases and J by 7 bases, with 10 bases of the junction left unmatched. CDR1 SGHNT and CDR2 YYREEE come from the germline V gene (reference sequence). The CDR3 length is 15 residues. Filled out from reference TRBV5-4 and TRBJ2-5, the complete variable domain reads ETGVTQSPTHLIKTRGQQVTLRCSSQSGHNTVSWYQQALGQGPQFIFQYYREEENGRGNFPPRFSGLQFPNYSSELNVNALELDDSALYLCASSGRQGAGGTQYFGPGTRLLVL.

The V gene is TRBV19, the J gene TRBJ1-5; 7 bases map to TRBD1. Per germline, CDR1 LNHDA and CDR2 SQIVND (reference sequence). The CDR3 spans 17 residues. V lost 7 bases to trimming and J lost 2 bases; unmatched junction nucleotides: 14. As DNA, the CDR3 is TGTGCCAGTAACCGGGGAGGGGGCATAGCTGGCAATCAGCCCCAGCATTTT. Protein sequence: CASNRGGGIAGNQPQHF.

This sequence joins TRBV20-1 and TRBJ2-6, with 11 bases matching TRBD1. The V gene's germline CDR1 is DFQATT and CDR2 SNEGSKA (reference sequence). This CDR3 is 19 amino acids long. J gave up 0 bases and V 5 bases, and 12 bases lay outside the gene matches. The CDR3 bases are TGCAGTGCTTCGGGTATCCCGGGACAGGGGGTCTCTGGGGCCAACGTCCTGACTTTC. Its protein is CSASGIPGQGVSGANVLTF.

The chain has TRBV6-2 or TRBV6-3 and TRBJ1-1; D not certain. Germline V gives CDR1 MNHEY, CDR2 SVGEGT. The V end was cut by 0 bases, the J end by 0 bases, with 11 bases between. The CDR3 extends over 16 amino acids. In DNA, the CDR3 is TGTGCCAGCAGTTACTCGACGGGAAACCTGAACACTGAAGCTTTCTTT. Translating gives CASSYSTGNLNTEAFF.

This clonotype has at least ten counts. The chain couples TRBV10-3 to TRBJ2-2, with D unclear. Germline V gene lookup returns CDR1 ENHRY and CDR2 SYGVKD. V was cut by 8 bases and J by 7 bases, with 11 bases left in between. CDR3 length: 12 amino acids. The DNA of the CDR3 is TGTGCCATCTCCTCGGACCGCGGGGAGCTGTTTTTT. Encoded protein: CAISSDRGELFF.

This clonotype has a handful of counts. The gene calls are TRBV5-5 and TRBJ2-2; 7 bases are a match to TRBD2. The germline gives CDR1 SGHKS, CDR2 YYEKEE (reference sequence). Losses at the gene ends were 4 bases for V and 2 bases for J; bases not matched to a gene: 11. The CDR3 spans 17 residues. The CDR3 sequence is CASSSTPGLINTGELFF. DNA of the CDR3: TGTGCCAGCAGCAGTACACCGGGACTAATAAACACCGGGGAGCTGTTTTTT.

This clonotype was seen a handful of times. The rearrangement joins TRBV5-1 to TRBJ2-2; 10 bases are a match to TRBD2. V shed 0 bases and J 5 bases; nucleotides not matched to a gene: 7. Germline-derived CDR1 and CDR2 are SGHRS and YFSETQ. This CDR3 contains 17 residues. The CDR3 spells CASSLGERGGRTGELFF. CDR3 bases: TGCGCCAGCAGCTTGGGCGAGCGGGGGGGCCGGACCGGGGAGCTGTTTTTT. The whole variable domain, filled in from reference TRBV5-1 and TRBJ2-2, reads KAGVTQTPRYLIKTRGQQVTLSCSPISGHRSVSWYQQTPGQGLQFLFEYFSETQRNKGNFPGRFSGRQFSNSRSEMNVSTLELGDSALYLCASSLGERGGRTGELFFGEGSRLTVL.

The sample holds a few counts of this clonotype. J is TRBJ2-1 and V is TRBV6-1, with D possibly TRBD1 on 6 matching bases. The V gene lost 2 bases and the J gene lost 1 base, with 9 bases spanning the gap. Per germline, CDR1 MNHNS and CDR2 SASEGT. The CDR3 extends over 15 amino acids. The chain's CDR3 is CASSESGQSYNEQFF. In DNA form, the CDR3 reads TGTGCCAGCAGTGAATCGGGACAATCCTACAATGAGCAGTTCTTC.

This clonotype was detected ten times or more. This chain connects TRBV3-1 to TRBJ1-1; TRBD1 matches at 8 bases. The CDR3 runs 15 residues. Looked up from germline, CDR1 is LGHDT and CDR2 is YNNKEL (reference sequence). The V segment lost 4 bases and the J segment 1 base; nucleotides outside the gene matches: 5. This CDR3 is CASSRPGTGNTEAFF. CDR3 bases: TGTGCCAGCAGCCGACCCGGGACAGGGAACACTGAAGCTTTCTTT.

This chain links TRBV6-2 or TRBV6-3 with TRBJ1-1, with TRBD1 matching 9 bases. CDR1 and CDR2 from the germline V gene are MNHEY and SVGEGT. The junction had 12 bases not matched to a gene; V was cut back by 6 bases and J by 7 bases. The CDR3 length is 15 residues. CDR3 loop: CASSLVTGGASEAFF. The CDR3 DNA sequence: TGTGCCAGCAGCCTAGTAACAGGGGGCGCGAGTGAAGCTTTCTTT.

This chain joins TRBV18 and TRBJ2-1; D is uncertain. The germline V and J ends were trimmed by 1 base and 5 bases, with 15 bases remaining between them. The CDR3 spans 16 residues. Per the germline V gene, CDR1 is KGHSH and CDR2 is LQKENI. In DNA form, the CDR3 reads TGTGCCAGCTCACCACTTAAGTCTTCCCCTGACAATGAGCAGTTCTTC. Translated, it gives CASSPLKSSPDNEQFF. Complete variable domain (other parts from reference TRBV18 and TRBJ2-1): NAGVMQNPRHLVRRRGQEARLRCSPMKGHSHVYWYRQLPEEGLKFMVYLQKENIIDESGMPKERFSAEFPKEGPSILRIQQVVRGDSAAYFCASSPLKSSPDNEQFFGPGTRLTVL.

This clonotype was counted a few times. The J gene is TRBJ2-5, the V gene TRBV20-1; TRBD2 agrees at 7 bases. Trimming cost V 1 base and J 4 bases; bases outside gene matches: 9. CDR1 and CDR2 (germline): DFQATT, SNEGSKA (reference sequence). The CDR3 runs to 15 residues. The CDR3 DNA reads as TGCAGTGCTAGAGCCGAGCGGGGCGGCTCAGAGACCCAGTACTTC. Amino acids: CSARAERGGSETQYF.

The rearrangement joins TRBV5-8 to TRBJ2-1; 8 bases fit TRBD2. The V gene end was trimmed by 4 bases and the J gene end by 0 bases; junction bases not matched to a gene: 9. Germline V gene sequence: CDR1 SGHTS, CDR2 YDEGEE. This CDR3 has 17 amino acids. This chain's CDR3 is CASSAGLALSSYNEQFF. The CDR3, as DNA: TGTGCCAGCAGCGCTGGACTAGCCCTGAGCTCCTACAATGAGCAGTTCTTC.